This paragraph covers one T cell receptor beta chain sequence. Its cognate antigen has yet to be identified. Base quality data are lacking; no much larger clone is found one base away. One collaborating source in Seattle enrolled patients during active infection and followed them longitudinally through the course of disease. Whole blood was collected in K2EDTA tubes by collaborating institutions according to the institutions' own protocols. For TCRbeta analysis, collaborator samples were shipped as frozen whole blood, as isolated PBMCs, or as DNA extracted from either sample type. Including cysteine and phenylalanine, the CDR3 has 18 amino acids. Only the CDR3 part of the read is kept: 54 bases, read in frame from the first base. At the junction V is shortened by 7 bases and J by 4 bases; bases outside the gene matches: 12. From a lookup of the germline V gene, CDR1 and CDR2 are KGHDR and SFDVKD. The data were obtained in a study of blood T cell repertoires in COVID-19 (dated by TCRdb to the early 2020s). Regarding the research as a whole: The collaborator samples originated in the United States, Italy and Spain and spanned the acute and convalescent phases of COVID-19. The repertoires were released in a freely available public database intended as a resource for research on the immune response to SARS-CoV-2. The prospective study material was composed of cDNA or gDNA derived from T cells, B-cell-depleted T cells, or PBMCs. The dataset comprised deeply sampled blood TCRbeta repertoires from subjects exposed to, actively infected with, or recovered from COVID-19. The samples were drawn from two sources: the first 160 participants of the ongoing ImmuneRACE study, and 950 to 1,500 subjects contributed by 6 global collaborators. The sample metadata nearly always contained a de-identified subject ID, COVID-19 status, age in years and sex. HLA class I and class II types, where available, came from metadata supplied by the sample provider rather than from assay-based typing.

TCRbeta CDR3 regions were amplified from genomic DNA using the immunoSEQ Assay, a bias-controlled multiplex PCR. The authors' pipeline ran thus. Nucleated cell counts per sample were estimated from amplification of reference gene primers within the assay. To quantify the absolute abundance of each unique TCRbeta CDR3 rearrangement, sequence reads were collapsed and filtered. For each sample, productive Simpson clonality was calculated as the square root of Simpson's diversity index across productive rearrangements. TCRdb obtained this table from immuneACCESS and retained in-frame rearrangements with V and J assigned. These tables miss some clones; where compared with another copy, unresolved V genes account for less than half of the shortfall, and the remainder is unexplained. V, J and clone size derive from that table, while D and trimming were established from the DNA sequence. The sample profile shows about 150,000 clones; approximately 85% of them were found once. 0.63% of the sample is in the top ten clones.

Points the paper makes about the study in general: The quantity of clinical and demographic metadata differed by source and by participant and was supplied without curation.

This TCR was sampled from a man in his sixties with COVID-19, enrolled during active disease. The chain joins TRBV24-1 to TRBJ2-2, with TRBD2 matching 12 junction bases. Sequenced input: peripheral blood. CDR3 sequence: CATSDGTSGREGTGELFF. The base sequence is TGTGCCACCAGCGACGGGACTAGCGGGCGGGAGGGCACCGGGGAGCTGTTTTTT.